This T cell receptor beta chain is drawn from a study of T cell changes during pregnancy in multiple sclerosis. Assay: immunoSEQ multiplex PCR; the TCRdb copy retains only in-frame clones and omits some. The data show roughly 65,000 clones, around nine tenths seen once. Sequenced material: peripheral blood, taken in the third trimester of pregnancy. This TCR was sampled from a female donor in good health, enrolled as a control in a pregnancy study.

CDR3 sequence (DNA): TGTGCCAGTAGTAGACCAACGGGACAGGGAACGTCCGGGGAGCTGTTTTTT. Translation: CASSRPTGQGTSGELFF. J is TRBJ2-2 and V is TRBV19, with 9 bases fitting TRBD1. CDR1 LNHDA and CDR2 SQIVND come from the germline V gene (reference sequence). J was trimmed by 6 bases and V by 4 bases; bases with no gene match: 12. This CDR3 is 17 amino acids long.